The text below deals with one T cell receptor (beta chain). The data derive from a study of blood T cell repertoires in COVID-19. On the study more broadly: PBMCs, B-cell-depleted T cells, or T cells were the source of the cDNA or gDNA that made up the material.

The length of the CDR3 is 13 residues. Trimming took off 3 bases at V and 3 bases at J, with 9 bases between the two ends. Germline V gene sequence: CDR1 SGHRS, CDR2 YFSETQ. Adults between roughly 18 and 95 years of age took part from about two dozen US areas. Participants were placed into cohorts based on the clinical history they reported. Symptom resolution, clearance, or two negative PCRs marked the recovered donors of Cohort 3. Assay: immunoSEQ multiplex PCR; the TCRdb copy retains only in-frame clones and omits some. The sample lists roughly 290,000 clones, around 85% occurring once. Specimen: PBMCs or T cells enriched from blood (not recorded which). This rearrangement joins TRBV5-1 to TRBJ1-1, with D possibly TRBD1 on 5 matching bases. This TCR was recovered from a woman aged 30 to 39 who had recovered from COVID-19. The CDR3 region is CASSSQGDTEAFF. Written as DNA, the CDR3 is TGCGCCAGCAGCTCTCAGGGTGACACTGAAGCTTTCTTT.